These T cell receptor beta chains were read from a single sample in a study of blood T cell repertoires in COVID-19. Repertoires were generated with immunoSEQ multiplex PCR, while TCRdb's copy carries only in-frame clones and drops some. The repertoire holds roughly 380,000 clones, with about 91% as singletons. The specimen sequenced was peripheral blood. These receptors all stem from a woman in her thirties or forties with COVID-19, enrolled during active disease. Each CDR3 is given with its conserved first and last residue. The D gene is left open where the match is weak.

v_call	cdr3_length	d_call	j_call	cdr3_aa
TRBV28	16	TRBD1	TRBJ1-5	CASSPATRQGYQPQHF
TRBV18	14	.	TRBJ1-3	CASSPGSGRNTIYF
TRBV20-1	14	.	TRBJ2-1	CSASRSSRHNEQFF
TRBV19	16	.	TRBJ1-5	CASSHLAQGGFQPQHF
TRBV6-6	16	.	TRBJ1-2	CASSYSQGNIFNGYTF
TRBV6-5	15	.	TRBJ1-4	CASSYYKGLGEKLFF
TRBV6-1	13	.	TRBJ1-1	CASSERGLTEAFF
TRBV6-2/TRBV6-3	14	.	TRBJ2-1	CASSSYPGGDEQFF
TRBV5-1	15	TRBD2	TRBJ2-3	CASSLGRGVTDTQYF
TRBV7-8	15	.	TRBJ2-3	CASSLDQVSTDTQYF
TRBV20-1	14	.	TRBJ1-6	CSASSQVPGSPLHF
TRBV6-2/TRBV6-3	14	.	TRBJ1-2	CASSSNREFGGYTF
TRBV19	15	TRBD1	TRBJ1-4	CASSKWDSGNEKLFF
TRBV28	14	.	TRBJ1-1	CASSGYSGGTEAFF
TRBV5-1	16	.	TRBJ2-7	CASSLGGTLSSYEQYF
TRBV19	16	.	TRBJ1-5	CASTLEPRRSNQPQHF
TRBV29-1	14	.	TRBJ2-3	CSVAAGRVADTQYF
TRBV28	16	.	TRBJ2-4	CASSLSGVLAKNIQYF
TRBV6-8	15	.	TRBJ1-1	CASSYGGLLNTEAFF
TRBV3-1/TRBV3-2	16	.	TRBJ2-7	CASSQDRAGAYYEQYF
TRBV5-1	14	.	TRBJ2-1	CASSFRTGNNEQFF
TRBV7-2	15	.	TRBJ1-1	CASSLKGGAGTEAFF
TRBV6-6	13	.	TRBJ2-1	CATIRDKYNEQFF
TRBV5-1	12	.	TRBJ1-1	CASRSGSTEAFF
TRBV27	15	TRBD1	TRBJ1-2	CASSFNRDRNYGYTF
TRBV5-6	15	.	TRBJ1-6	CASSLGTAYNSPLHF
TRBV4-2	15	TRBD1	TRBJ1-4	CASSQVGTGIEKLFF
TRBV6-5	13	TRBD1	TRBJ1-6	CASSDRLNSPLHF
TRBV28	13	.	TRBJ1-1	CASSIVMSTEAFF
TRBV7-8	17	.	TRBJ1-4	CASSSWSLGVKERKLFF
TRBV6-5	12	.	TRBJ1-5	CAGKEGNQPQHF
TRBV19	20	TRBD1	TRBJ1-6	CASSLRILQGASSYNSPLHF
TRBV2	12	TRBD2	TRBJ2-5	CASSDTAGEVHF
TRBV7-2	14	TRBD1	TRBJ1-2	CASSFIEGRGGYTF
TRBV2	13	.	TRBJ1-2	CASGKGPDRGYTF